This is a list of T cell receptor beta chains from one sample in a study of blood T cell repertoires in COVID-19. Generated by immunoSEQ multiplex PCR, the TCRdb table keeps only in-frame clones and is missing some. The repertoire includes 130,000 or so clones, 84% of them detected once, and about a sixth sits in the top ten. The source material was peripheral blood. The receptors were sampled from a woman older than 75 with acute or convalescent COVID-19. Both conserved end residues are part of each CDR3. A D gene is named only where the DNA matches it firmly. Clone sizes are given selectively: once, few, many, or a class where the clone is expanded.

d_call	j_call	clone_size	v_call	cdr3_nt	cdr3_aa
.	TRBJ1-3	.	TRBV7-2	TGTGCCAGCAGCTTATCGGCAGGGTCTGGAAACACCATATATTTT	CASSLSAGSGNTIYF
.	TRBJ1-1	.	TRBV6-5	TGTGCCAGCAGTTATTCCGGCAGGGCCGGCACTGAAGCTTTCTTT	CASSYSGRAGTEAFF
.	TRBJ2-7	.	TRBV15	TGTGCCACCAGCTCAGGGTACTACGAGCAGTACTTC	CATSSGYYEQYF
TRBD1	TRBJ2-2	.	TRBV27	TGTGCCAGCAGTCTCCGGGACAGAAACACCGGGGAGCTGTTTTTT	CASSLRDRNTGELFF
TRBD2	TRBJ2-7	.	TRBV19	TGTGCCAGTAGTACCCGGGGAGGGGCGGCTTGGGAGCAGTACTTC	CASSTRGGAAWEQYF
.	TRBJ2-1	once	TRBV18	TGTGCCAGCCGTTCCGGCGGCATCCTCTACAATGAGCAGTTCTTC	CASRSGGILYNEQFF
.	TRBJ1-6	few	TRBV12-5	TGTGCTAGTGGTTCGGGGGATCGTTACTATAATTCACCCCTCCACTTT	CASGSGDRYYNSPLHF
.	TRBJ1-2	.	TRBV4-3	TGCGCCAGCAGCCAAGTACTTGACAGCTATGGCTACACCTTC	CASSQVLDSYGYTF
TRBD1	TRBJ2-7	.	TRBV15	TGTGCCACCAGCAGATCCCCGGGACAGTCCTACGAGCAGTACTTC	CATSRSPGQSYEQYF
TRBD1	TRBJ2-7	.	TRBV19	TGTGCCAGTAGTACGCCGGGACAGGCATCTCAGCAGTACTTC	CASSTPGQASQQYF
TRBD1	TRBJ2-2	.	TRBV7-9	TGTGCCAGCAGACAGGGGGCGGGCACCGGGGAGCTGTTTTTT	CASRQGAGTGELFF
TRBD1	TRBJ1-2	once	TRBV18	TGTGCCAGCTCTACCGGGACAGGGGATTATGGCTACACCTTC	CASSTGTGDYGYTF
TRBD2	TRBJ2-7	.	TRBV4-1	TGCGCCAGCAGCCAAGGGACTAGCGGGGCCTACGAGCAGTACTTC	CASSQGTSGAYEQYF
.	TRBJ2-2	.	TRBV5-1	TGCGCCAGCAGCCCGGGAGTTCACACCGGGGGGCTGTTTTTT	CASSPGVHTGGLFF
TRBD1	TRBJ1-1	few	TRBV18	TGTGCCAGCTCTTCAGGGGGAGGAGACACTGAAGCTTTCTTT	CASSSGGGDTEAFF
TRBD1	TRBJ1-5	.	TRBV12-5	TGTGCTAGTGGTTCCCACTACCGGGACAGGGGATATCAGCCCCAGCATTTT	CASGSHYRDRGYQPQHF
.	TRBJ1-2	few	TRBV5-4	TGTGCCAGCGACGCCGAAGGAGGGAGGTATGGCTACACCTTC	CASDAEGGRYGYTF
TRBD2	TRBJ2-5	.	TRBV7-7	TGTGCTAGCAGCTTGGGGACTAGAGGGGGGCAAGAGACCCAGTACTTC	CASSLGTRGGQETQYF
TRBD1	TRBJ1-4	few	TRBV7-9	TGTGCCAGCAGCTCATCGGGGGGACAGGCAGGCCGGAATGAAAAACTGTTTTTT	CASSSSGGQAGRNEKLFF
.	TRBJ1-1	few	TRBV4-3	TGCGCCAGCAGCCAAGGGGGGGGTAGACAGAACACTGAAGCTTTCTTT	CASSQGGGRQNTEAFF
.	TRBJ1-4	.	TRBV19	TGTGCCACCCGATCGATGGGGGCGGCTAATGAAAAACTGTTTTTT	CATRSMGAANEKLFF
TRBD1	TRBJ2-3	.	TRBV7-8	TGTGCCACCTCATCCCACTTTGGGACAGGGGCCTCTAGCACAGATACGCAGTATTTT	CATSSHFGTGASSTDTQYF
.	TRBJ2-7	.	TRBV7-6	TGTGCCAGCAGCTTAGCGACTAGCTCCTACGAGCAGTACTTC	CASSLATSSYEQYF
.	TRBJ2-7	.	TRBV7-2	TGTGCCAGCAGCTTAGATGGGTTCCGGGTCGCCTACGAGCAGTACTTC	CASSLDGFRVAYEQYF
TRBD1	TRBJ1-6	.	TRBV9	TGTGCCAGCGCCTCTTCCGGGACAGCCTTTGATTCACCCCTCCACTTT	CASASSGTAFDSPLHF
.	TRBJ2-7	.	TRBV7-9	TGTGCCAGCAGCCCCGGACAGACCTACGAGCAGTACTTC	CASSPGQTYEQYF
TRBD1	TRBJ1-1	.	TRBV4-1	TGCGCCAGCAGCTCCGGGACAGGGCCCGCTTTCTTT	CASSSGTGPAFF
.	TRBJ2-7	.	TRBV7-9	TGTGCCAGCAGCCACACAGGTAACTACGAGCAGTACTTC	CASSHTGNYEQYF
.	TRBJ1-1	.	TRBV5-1	TGCGCCAGCAGCTTGGCGCGGAACACTGAAGCTTTCTTT	CASSLARNTEAFF
.	TRBJ2-5	.	TRBV6-5	TGTGCCAGCAGTCGCTCCCCGGGACAAGAGACCCAGTACTTC	CASSRSPGQETQYF
TRBD2	TRBJ2-1	few	TRBV5-4	TGTGCCAGCAGCTTGCAGCGGGGGGGCTGGAATGAGCAGTTCTTC	CASSLQRGGWNEQFF
TRBD1	TRBJ1-5	.	TRBV2	TGTGCCAGCTTAAGAATAATCCGGGACAGTCATAGCAATCAGCCCCAGCATTTT	CASLRIIRDSHSNQPQHF
.	TRBJ1-2	.	TRBV5-6	TGTGCCAGCAGCTTGACGGGGACTAACTATGGCTACACCTTC	CASSLTGTNYGYTF
.	TRBJ1-1	.	TRBV6-5	TGTGCCAGCAGTACGGAAACAGGGAACACTGAAGCTTTCTTT	CASSTETGNTEAFF
TRBD2	TRBJ2-1	once	TRBV19	TGTGCCAGTAGTATCCGGACTAGCGGGCAAAAGCAGTTCTTC	CASSIRTSGQKQFF
TRBD1	TRBJ1-1	.	TRBV9	TGTGCCAGCAGCGTAGGGGGACAGGGGTTAAACACTGAAGCTTTCTTT	CASSVGGQGLNTEAFF
.	TRBJ1-1	.	TRBV5-6	TGTGCCAGCAGCTTGTTCTATCAGGGAACCGTGAACACTGAAGCTTTCTTT	CASSLFYQGTVNTEAFF
.	TRBJ1-1	.	TRBV6-2/TRBV6-3	TGTGCCAGCAGTCCCTCGGGAGGGGCCGGGACTGAAGCTTTCTTT	CASSPSGGAGTEAFF
TRBD2	TRBJ2-1	.	TRBV3-1/TRBV3-2	TGTGCCAGCAGCCAGACTCTAGCGGGGGAGCAGTTCTTC	CASSQTLAGEQFF
.	TRBJ2-7	.	TRBV21-1	TGTGCCAGCAGTTCCAACCGGGTGGACAGTCCCTGGATCCTCGGATACGAGCAGTACTTC	CASSSNRVDSPWILGYEQYF
.	TRBJ1-5	.	TRBV19	TGTGCCAGTAGTATCGACAGTGGCAATCAGCCCCAGCATTTT	CASSIDSGNQPQHF
TRBD1	TRBJ2-3	.	TRBV9	TGTGCCAGCAGCGTAGAAGGGGGCGGCACAGATACGCAGTATTTT	CASSVEGGGTDTQYF
.	TRBJ1-3	once	TRBV7-2	TGTGCCAGCAGCTTCGGAGATTTGGGAAACACCATATATTTT	CASSFGDLGNTIYF
TRBD1	TRBJ2-7	.	TRBV6-5	TGTGCCAGCAGCCCGGGACAGGGGGTTGCGGGGCAGTACTTC	CASSPGQGVAGQYF
TRBD2	TRBJ2-1	.	TRBV5-1	TGCGCCAGCAGCTGGAGCGGGGGGGCTCAGGATGAGCAGTTCTTC	CASSWSGGAQDEQFF
.	TRBJ2-5	.	TRBV21-1	TGTGCCAGCAACTCGGGACAGGGCAACGAGACCCAGTACTTC	CASNSGQGNETQYF
TRBD1	TRBJ1-1	.	TRBV7-6	TGTGCCAGCATCATGGCGGGGACAGCCCGGACGGATTTGAACACTGAAGCTTTCTTT	CASIMAGTARTDLNTEAFF
TRBD1	TRBJ2-2	.	TRBV10-1	TGCGCCAGCAGTCGGACAGGAACGAACACCGGGGAGCTGTTTTTT	CASSRTGTNTGELFF
TRBD2	TRBJ2-3	.	TRBV20-1	TGCAGTGCTAGTGCGGGGGGGCCTGCAGATACGCAGTATTTT	CSASAGGPADTQYF
.	TRBJ2-5	.	TRBV4-3	TGCGCCAGCAGCCACATGGGGGCAGGGGAGACCCAGTACTTC	CASSHMGAGETQYF
.	TRBJ1-3	.	TRBV30	TGTGCCTGGGAGACAGCCGGAAACACCATATATTTT	CAWETAGNTIYF
.	TRBJ1-1	.	TRBV14	TGTGCCAGCAGCCAACCCCCCTCGACGGGGAAAAACGAAGCTTTCTTT	CASSQPPSTGKNEAFF
.	TRBJ2-1	.	TRBV4-1	TGCGCCAGCAGCCAAGATCGGCTAGCGAGGACATACAATGAGCAGTTCTTC	CASSQDRLARTYNEQFF
TRBD1	TRBJ1-6	.	TRBV7-2	TGTGCCAGCAATGACAGGGAACGCTCCTATAATTCACCCCTCCACTTT	CASNDRERSYNSPLHF
.	TRBJ2-1	.	TRBV11-2	TGTGCCAGCACCCAATCTAGGGGGAATGAGCAGTTCTTC	CASTQSRGNEQFF
TRBD2	TRBJ2-7	few	TRBV4-3	TGCGCCAGCAGCCAAGGTCTAGCGGGAGAGACCTACGAGCAGTACTTC	CASSQGLAGETYEQYF
.	TRBJ1-6	.	TRBV4-1	TGCGCCAGCAGCCAAGATTGGGGGCCCCCTACAAGGAATTCACCCCTCCACTTT	CASSQDWGPPTRNSPLHF
TRBD1	TRBJ2-7	.	TRBV14	TGTGCCAGCAGCCAGACAAACCCCGGGACAGGGTTTTCCTACGAGCAGTACTTC	CASSQTNPGTGFSYEQYF
TRBD1	TRBJ1-5	.	TRBV7-2	TGTGCCAGCAGCTTAACCACGACAGGGGGTCCGCCCCAGCATTTT	CASSLTTTGGPPQHF
.	TRBJ2-7	.	TRBV3-1/TRBV3-2	TGTGCCAGCAGCCTCGGGGCGCGAGGGGGACGGGGCGAGCAGTACTTC	CASSLGARGGRGEQYF